These 5 T cell receptor beta chains were all obtained from the same sample, sequenced in a study of cytomegalovirus exposure and HLA in healthy donors. PCR primers comprised 60 Vbeta and 13 Jbeta primers. Sequencing used immunoSEQ multiplex PCR; TCRdb keeps in-frame clones, though not all of them. The sample has over 150,000 clones; around 79% are singletons. Source material: PBMCs. All receptors derive from a man younger than 30 in good health and CMV-seronegative.

V usage is TRBV18 and J usage is TRBJ2-3; D unclear. The ends were cut back, 6 bases at V and 1 base at J, with 14 bases in the middle. The CDR3 is 15 amino acids. Germline loops: CDR1 KGHSH, CDR2 LQKENI. This chain's CDR3 is CASSVLEVRTDTQYF. CDR3 coding DNA: TGTGCCAGCTCGGTATTAGAGGTGCGCACAGATACGCAGTATTTT.

V is TRBV11-2 and J is TRBJ2-7; no firm D call. The CDR3 has 13 residues. CDR1 SGHAT and CDR2 FQNNGV come from the germline V gene. The V and J ends lost 2 bases and 5 bases respectively, with 10 bases between them. CDR3 coding DNA: TGTGCCAGCAGCTTAACACCCGTGGACGAGCAGTACTTC. Translating gives CASSLTPVDEQYF.

The rearrangement links TRBV19 to TRBJ1-3; D gene unclear. The V and J ends lost 6 bases and 0 bases respectively, with 9 bases between them. The CDR3 extends over 14 amino acids. Germline V gives CDR1 LNHDA, CDR2 SQIVND (reference sequence). As DNA, the CDR3 is TGTGCCAGTAGCGGAGGCCACTCTGGAAACACCATATATTTT. This translates into CASSGGHSGNTIYF.

This clone appeared a few times. The rearrangement joins TRBV9 to TRBJ1-1; D possibly corresponds to TRBD1 (5 bases). The CDR3 runs 14 residues. Germline V CDR1 and CDR2: SGDLS, YYNGEE. V dropped 4 bases and J dropped 5 bases, with 15 bases sitting between them. The CDR3 reads CASSPGRRGTEAFF. The CDR3 region has the DNA TGTGCCAGCAGCCCAGGGAGGAGAGGGACTGAAGCTTTCTTT.

This chain connects TRBV5-6 to TRBJ1-3; no reliable D call. Germline V gene lookup returns CDR1 SGHDT and CDR2 YYEEEE. The CDR3 covers 13 residues. Deletions cut 4 bases from V and 2 bases from J, with 7 bases between. This CDR3 reads CASSREAGNTIYF. The CDR3 nucleotides are TGTGCCAGCAGCCGGGAAGCTGGAAACACCATATATTTT.